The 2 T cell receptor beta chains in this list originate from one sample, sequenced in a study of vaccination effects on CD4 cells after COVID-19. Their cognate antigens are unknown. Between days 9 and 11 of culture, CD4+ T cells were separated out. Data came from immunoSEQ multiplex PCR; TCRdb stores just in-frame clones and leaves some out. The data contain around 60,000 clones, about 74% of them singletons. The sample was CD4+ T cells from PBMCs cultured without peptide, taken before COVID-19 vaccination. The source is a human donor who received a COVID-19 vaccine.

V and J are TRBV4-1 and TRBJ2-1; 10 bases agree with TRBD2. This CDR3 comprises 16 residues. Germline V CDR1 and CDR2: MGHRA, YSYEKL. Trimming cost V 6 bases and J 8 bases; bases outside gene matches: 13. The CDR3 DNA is TGCGCCAGCAGTCATAATAAGCGGGGGGGCGGGCATGAGCAGTTCTTC. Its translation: CASSHNKRGGGHEQFF.

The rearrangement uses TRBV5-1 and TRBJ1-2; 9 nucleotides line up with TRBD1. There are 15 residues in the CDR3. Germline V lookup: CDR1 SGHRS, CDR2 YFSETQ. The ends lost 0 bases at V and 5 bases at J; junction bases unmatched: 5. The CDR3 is CASSLVGTGQYGYTF. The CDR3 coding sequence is TGCGCCAGCAGCTTGGTCGGGACAGGGCAATATGGCTACACCTTC.